A selection of T cell receptor beta chains follows, all from one sample in a study of blood T cell repertoires in COVID-19. Sequencing used immunoSEQ multiplex PCR; TCRdb keeps in-frame clones, though not all of them. Among around 450,000 clones listed, around 90% were seen once. The sample comprised PBMCs or T cells enriched from blood (not recorded which). Every receptor here comes from a man between 18 and 29 years old who had recovered from COVID-19. The CDR3 runs from the conserved cysteine through the conserved F or W. D genes are given only for firm matches. Clone size appears in some rows only: once, few, many, or a class for an expanded clone.

J gene | V gene | clone size | D gene | CDR3 protein | CDR3 DNA
TRBJ2-5 | TRBV3-1/TRBV3-2 | . | . | CASSQRRETQYF | TGTGCCAGCAGCCAACGTCGTGAGACCCAGTACTTC
TRBJ1-1 | TRBV6-5 | . | . | CASSYAGTLNTEAFF | TGTGCCAGCAGTTATGCCGGGACACTGAACACTGAAGCTTTCTTT
TRBJ2-7 | TRBV10-3 | . | TRBD2 | CAISDTSGGLEQYF | TGTGCCATCAGTGACACTAGCGGGGGCTTGGAGCAGTACTTC
TRBJ1-4 | TRBV6-1 | many | TRBD1 | CASSDRDRGNEKLFF | TGTGCCAGCAGTGACCGGGACAGGGGTAATGAAAAACTGTTTTTT
TRBJ1-2 | TRBV5-6 | . | TRBD1 | CASSSRDRGANYGYTF | TGTGCCAGCAGCAGCCGGGACAGGGGCGCAAACTATGGCTACACCTTC
TRBJ1-5 | TRBV25-1 | . | TRBD1 | CASRQTGTDQPQHF | TGTGCCAGCAGACAGACAGGGACCGACCAGCCCCAGCATTTT
TRBJ1-6 | TRBV11-2 | . | . | CASSFGADNSPLHF | TGTGCCAGCAGCTTTGGGGCGGATAATTCACCCCTCCACTTT
TRBJ1-4 | TRBV6-5 | . | . | CASSPYVRGVEKLFF | TGTGCCAGCTCCCCTTACGTTCGGGGGGTTGAAAAACTGTTTTTT
TRBJ2-1 | TRBV28 | . | . | CASSLVAVLYNEQFF | TGTGCCAGCAGTTTAGTAGCGGTCCTCTACAATGAGCAGTTCTTC
TRBJ1-2 | TRBV19 | . | TRBD1 | CASSPRKGANGYTF | TGTGCCAGTAGCCCCCGCAAGGGGGCTAATGGCTACACCTTC
TRBJ1-4 | TRBV6-1 | once | . | CASSEFSGRGDEKLFF | TGTGCCAGCAGTGAATTTTCCGGCAGGGGTGATGAAAAACTGTTTTTT
TRBJ1-4 | TRBV29-1 | once | . | CSVFSGNEKLFF | TGCAGCGTTTTCTCGGGGAATGAAAAACTGTTTTTT
TRBJ1-1 | TRBV27 | . | . | CASRLRGITEAFF | TGTGCCAGCAGGCTAAGGGGGATCACTGAAGCTTTCTTT
TRBJ1-1 | TRBV11-2 | . | TRBD1 | CASTPAGTAAFF | TGTGCCAGCACCCCGGCTGGGACAGCCGCTTTCTTT
TRBJ2-7 | TRBV2 | . | TRBD1 | CASSAGQGANEQYF | TGTGCCAGCAGTGCGGGACAGGGGGCGAACGAGCAGTACTTC
TRBJ2-7 | TRBV6-5 | . | . | CASGLTITSFEQYF | TGTGCCAGCGGGCTAACAATAACGTCCTTCGAGCAGTACTTC
TRBJ1-4 | TRBV5-1 | . | . | CASSSVSREANEKLFF | TGCGCCAGCAGCTCGGTATCCAGGGAGGCTAATGAAAAACTGTTTTTT
TRBJ2-3 | TRBV5-1 | . | . | CASSLDSRRSTDTQYF | TGCGCCAGCAGCTTGGACTCGCGGAGATCCACGGATACGCAGTATTTT
TRBJ2-2 | TRBV5-1 | . | TRBD2 | CASSLGAGEITGELFF | TGCGCCAGCAGCTTGGGCGCGGGAGAGATCACCGGGGAGCTGTTTTTT
TRBJ1-2 | TRBV7-9 | . | TRBD1 | CASSLSGTGSVSDGYTF | TGTGCCAGCAGCTTATCGGGGACAGGGAGTGTTTCGGATGGCTACACCTTC
TRBJ1-3 | TRBV7-7 | . | . | CASSCRPDPAAGNTIYF | TGTGCCAGCAGTTGTAGGCCGGACCCAGCGGCTGGAAACACCATATATTTT
TRBJ2-2 | TRBV10-3 | . | TRBD1 | CAIRGQGPPGELFF | TGTGCCATCCGGGGACAGGGGCCCCCCGGGGAGCTGTTTTTT
TRBJ2-3 | TRBV27 | . | TRBD2 | CASHLLAGGPADTQYF | TGTGCCAGCCACCTACTAGCGGGAGGGCCGGCAGATACGCAGTATTTT
TRBJ1-5 | TRBV7-8 | . | . | CASSLGQSWPQHF | TGTGCCAGCAGCCTTGGACAATCGTGGCCCCAGCATTTT
TRBJ1-2 | TRBV3-1/TRBV3-2 | once | TRBD1 | CASSQGGQGGDNYGYTF | TGTGCCAGCAGCCAGGGGGGACAGGGAGGGGATAACTATGGCTACACCTTC
TRBJ1-4 | TRBV28 | . | TRBD1 | CASSPQGAGNEKLFF | TGTGCCAGCAGTCCTCAGGGGGCCGGAAATGAAAAACTGTTTTTT
TRBJ2-1 | TRBV27 | . | TRBD2 | CASKSRGGHNEQFF | TGTGCCAGCAAATCACGGGGGGGCCACAATGAGCAGTTCTTC
TRBJ2-1 | TRBV7-9 | . | TRBD2 | CASSYGLAGGGYNEQFF | TGTGCCAGCAGCTACGGACTAGCGGGAGGCGGCTACAATGAGCAGTTCTTC
TRBJ1-3 | TRBV18 | once | . | CASSRTSSGNTIYF | TGTGCCAGCTCCCGCACATCATCGGGAAACACCATATATTTT
TRBJ1-3 | TRBV6-5 | . | . | CATTVGRPSGNTIYF | TGTGCCACCACAGTGGGCAGGCCCTCTGGAAACACCATATATTTT
TRBJ1-1 | TRBV28 | few | . | CASSLQTEAFF | TGTGCCAGCAGTTTACAGACTGAAGCTTTCTTT
TRBJ2-3 | TRBV12-3/TRBV12-4 | . | . | CASSFPPADTQYF | TGTGCCAGCAGTTTCCCCCCGGCAGATACGCAGTATTTT
TRBJ1-4 | TRBV29-1 | . | TRBD1 | CSVGTGSEKLFF | TGCAGCGTTGGGACAGGTTCTGAAAAACTGTTTTTT
TRBJ1-5 | TRBV10-2 | . | . | CASTGRTHQPQHF | TGCGCCTCTACGGGGAGGACCCATCAGCCCCAGCATTTT
TRBJ1-1 | TRBV11-3 | . | TRBD1 | CASSLGTGAEAFF | TGTGCCAGCAGCTTGGGGACAGGGGCTGAAGCTTTCTTT
TRBJ1-1 | TRBV7-9 | . | . | CASSGPGMNTEAFF | TGTGCCAGCAGCGGGCCGGGGATGAACACTGAAGCTTTCTTT
TRBJ2-5 | TRBV18 | once | TRBD2 | CASSPGLAGGAGETQYF | TGTGCCAGCTCACCGGGACTAGCGGGAGGTGCCGGGGAGACCCAGTACTTC
TRBJ2-1 | TRBV29-1 | once | . | CSVHARTEVVNEQFF | TGCAGCGTCCATGCCCGGACAGAGGTGGTCAATGAGCAGTTCTTC
TRBJ1-2 | TRBV19 | . | . | CATLRPGHPNYGYTF | TGTGCCACCCTTCGACCGGGACATCCAAACTATGGCTACACCTTC
TRBJ1-4 | TRBV6-5 | . | TRBD1 | CASSRTGTNEKLFF | TGTGCCAGCAGTCGGACAGGAACTAATGAAAAACTGTTTTTT
TRBJ1-6 | TRBV7-2 | . | . | CASSLFSGGIYNSPLHF | TGTGCCAGCAGCTTATTCTCCGGGGGTATCTATAATTCACCCCTCCACTTT
TRBJ1-2 | TRBV7-9 | . | TRBD1 | CASSLRQGDYGYTF | TGTGCCAGCAGCTTACGACAGGGGGACTATGGCTACACCTTC
TRBJ2-6 | TRBV19 | . | . | CASSIPGLGSGANVLTF | TGTGCCAGTAGTATTCCAGGGCTGGGCTCTGGGGCCAACGTCCTGACTTTC
TRBJ1-4 | TRBV5-6 | . | . | CASSRLTANEKLFF | TGTGCCAGCAGCCGGCTGACAGCTAATGAAAAACTGTTTTTT
TRBJ1-2 | TRBV28 | . | TRBD1 | CASTYRDRGLRGYTF | TGTGCCAGCACCTACCGGGACAGGGGGCTTCGGGGCTACACCTTC
TRBJ1-1 | TRBV2 | . | . | CASWGQDSPEAFF | TGTGCCAGCTGGGGGCAAGACAGCCCTGAAGCTTTCTTT
TRBJ1-5 | TRBV18 | . | TRBD1 | CASSPDRGRGKPQHF | TGTGCCAGCTCACCGGACAGGGGGCGCGGGAAGCCCCAGCATTTT
TRBJ2-7 | TRBV3-1/TRBV3-2 | . | TRBD2 | CASSRTSGPEEQYF | TGTGCCAGCAGCCGGACTAGCGGCCCCGAGGAGCAGTACTTC
TRBJ1-5 | TRBV18 | . | TRBD1 | CASSPPRQGNQPQHF | TGTGCCAGCTCACCACCGAGACAGGGTAATCAGCCCCAGCATTTT
TRBJ2-2 | TRBV5-1 | few | TRBD1 | CASRGPGSQGDGELFF | TGCGCCAGCAGGGGGCCGGGCTCCCAGGGGGACGGGGAGCTGTTTTTT
TRBJ1-1 | TRBV28 | . | . | CASRGLTEAFF | TGTGCCAGCAGGGGGCTCACTGAAGCTTTCTTT
TRBJ2-5 | TRBV10-3 | . | . | CAISESIVAGWREETQYF | TGTGCCATCAGTGAGTCGATAGTGGCCGGGTGGAGGGAAGAGACCCAGTACTTC